This T cell receptor (beta chain) was sequenced for a study of Graves' ophthalmopathy and Graves' hyperthyroidism. Amplifying from RNA transcripts, the study obtained TCR beta CDR3 regions. RT-PCR with HTBI primers came first, then second-round multiplex PCR. TCRdb used MiXCR to reprocess the multiplex PCR reads, holding one entry per CDR3 protein. The sample lists 400,000 to 450,000 distinct CDR3 sequences, roughly 20% seen once, with roughly 3% in the top ten. Sample: peripheral blood. This clonotype was obtained from a woman aged 18-29 years with stable Graves' hyperthyroidism.

DNA for the CDR3: TGTGCCAGCAGCCGAGGGACAGTCTACGAGCAGTACTTC. This sequence encodes CASSRGTVYEQYF. V and J are TRBV12-3 or TRBV12-4 and TRBJ2-7, with 7 bases fitting TRBD1. This CDR3 contains 13 residues. Losses at the gene ends were 6 bases for V and 3 bases for J; bases not matched to a gene: 5.